This T cell receptor (beta chain) was found in a study of blood T cell repertoires in COVID-19. The wider study: Donors in the United States, Italy and Spain gave samples during acute or convalescent COVID-19.

TCRdb keeps only in-frame clones here, not all; method: immunoSEQ multiplex PCR. Among 150,000 to 200,000 clones listed, approximately 84% were seen once. The specimen sequenced was peripheral blood. The sequence was obtained from a woman of 80 years or more with acute or convalescent COVID-19.

The CDR3 DNA reads TGTGCCAGCAGCCCGAGGGCGGGAGGGCCGCCCTACGAGCAGTACTTC. As protein: CASSPRAGGPPYEQYF. The rearrangement links TRBV5-4 to TRBJ2-7; 9 bases are shared with TRBD2. The CDR3 is 16 amino acids. The V and J ends lost 4 bases and 2 bases, in that order; junction bases with no gene match: 10. The germline CDR1 and CDR2 sequences are SGHNT and YYREEE (reference sequence).